Following are 21 T cell receptor beta chains from one sample sequenced in a study of beta chain features in type 1 diabetes. Regarding the study as a whole: Type 1 diabetes patients had TCRB CDR3s that were shorter (moderately but significantly so) in all four CD4+ subsets.

The authors reverse transcribed all of the isolated RNA, so sequencing captured expressed TCRB transcripts. Using immunoSEQ multiplex PCR, the repertoire was profiled, and TCRdb retains in-frame clones only, with some absent. Of 40,000 to 55,000 clones listed, approximately 43% are singletons. These TCRs' antigens remain unknown. The sequencing sample was made of stem cell memory CD4+ T cells from blood. These receptors were taken from a man aged 25-40 years with type 1 diabetes.

This chain connects TRBV28 to TRBJ1-1; TRBD1 might be the D (6 bases). The CDR3 covers 12 residues. Germline V CDR1 and CDR2: MDHEN, SYDVKM. Trimming removed 5 bases from V and 7 bases from J, with 11 bases in between. The chain's CDR3 is CASSLGQNEAFF. DNA for the CDR3: TGTGCCAGCAGTCTAGGACAGAATGAAGCTTTCTTT.

In this sample, this clone turned up a few times. The V call is TRBV21-1, the J call TRBJ1-5; TRBD1 is the table's D call and was not checked against the DNA. TRBV21-1 is shown as a pseudogene. This CDR3 region has 17 residues. As DNA, the CDR3 is TGTGCCAGCAGCAATCTCCCCGGGACAGGGGTTTCTTTGGCCCAGCATTTT. This encodes CASSNLPGTGVSLAQHF.

This chain connects TRBV6-5 to TRBJ2-7, with 7 positions matching TRBD2. This CDR3 region has 15 residues. The germline V gene has CDR1 MNHEY and CDR2 SVGAGI. The V gene end was trimmed by 6 bases and the J gene end by 2 bases; junction bases not matched to a gene: 10. CDR3 sequence (DNA): TGTGCCAGCAGAAAGGGGAGGGCAGAAGCCTACGAGCAGTACTTC. Protein sequence: CASRKGRAEAYEQYF.

This clone was seen a few times. The chain links TRBV14 to TRBJ2-1; 11 nucleotides line up with TRBD2. This CDR3 is built from 17 residues. In germline, CDR1 is SGHDN, CDR2 FVKESK. Trimming took 0 bases from V and 8 from J; bases not matched to a gene: 9. The CDR3 nucleotides read TGTGCCAGCAGCCAAGACACCGGGACTAGCGGTAAGGATGAGCAGTTCTTC. As protein: CASSQDTGTSGKDEQFF. Using reference TRBV14 and TRBJ2-1 for the parts outside the CDR3, the full variable domain is EAGVTQFPSHSVIEKGQTVTLRCDPISGHDNLYWYRRVMGKEIKFLLHFVKESKQDESGMPNNRFLAERTGGTYSTLKVQPAELEDSGVYFCASSQDTGTSGKDEQFFGPGTRLTVL.

V gene TRBV19 combines with J gene TRBJ2-2, with D perhaps matching TRBD2 (6 bases). Trimming removed 6 bases from V and 5 bases from J, with 16 bases in between. Germline-derived CDR1 and CDR2 are LNHDA and SQIVND (reference sequence). This CDR3 spans 15 amino acids. DNA for the CDR3: TGTGCCAGTAGCTCGGGACTGAGAAAAACCGGGGAGCTGTTTTTT. Encoded protein: CASSSGLRKTGELFF.

This chain links TRBV28 with TRBJ2-5, with D possibly TRBD2 on 6 matching bases. The J call is doubtful: the DNA matches TRBJ2-7 better. The CDR3 length is 13 residues. Per germline, CDR1 MDHEN and CDR2 SYDVKM. The chain's CDR3 is CASSGDWGYEQYF. CDR3 DNA sequence: TGTGCCAGCAGTGGGGACTGGGGCTACGAGCAGTACTTC.

This clone was seen a few times. The gene calls are TRBV29-1 and TRBJ2-5; D is unclear. Germline V CDR1 and CDR2: SQVTM, ANQGSEA. The CDR3 extends over 13 amino acids. Trimming stripped 3 bases from V and 1 base from J, with 9 bases between. The CDR3 loop is CSVDYLIQETQYF. In DNA form, the CDR3 reads TGCAGCGTTGACTACCTAATCCAAGAGACCCAGTACTTC.

The chain links TRBV7-6 to TRBJ1-1, with a weak D call TRBD1 (6 bases). This CDR3 has 14 residues. V gave up 3 bases and J gave up 1 base, with 9 bases separating them. In germline, CDR1 is SGHVS, CDR2 FNYEAQ. CDR3 sequence: CASSLTRGNTEAFF. CDR3 coding DNA: TGTGCCAGCAGCTTGACCAGGGGGAACACTGAAGCTTTCTTT. Together with reference TRBV7-6 and TRBJ1-1, the CDR3 gives the full variable domain: GAGVSQSPRYKVTKRGQDVALRCDPISGHVSLYWYRQALGQGPEFLTYFNYEAQQDKSGLPNDRFSAERPEGSISTLTIQRTEQRDSAMYRCASSLTRGNTEAFFGQGTRLTVV.

Concerning this clone: Other nucleotide sequences from this sample produce the same CDR3. The rearrangement links TRBV27 to TRBJ2-7; possibly TRBD2 for D (5 bases). The CDR3 consists of 13 residues. Germline CDR1 is MNHEY and CDR2 is SMNVEV (reference sequence). The ends were cut back, 5 bases at V and 0 bases at J, with 8 bases in the middle. CDR3 sequence: CASSPGSSYEQYF. Written as DNA, the CDR3 is TGTGCCAGCAGTCCGGGGTCCTCCTACGAGCAGTACTTC.

V and J are TRBV27 and TRBJ1-1; D unclear. CDR3 length: 14 amino acids. CDR1 is MNHEY, CDR2 SMNVEV, per germline (reference sequence). V was shortened by 4 bases and J by 1 base, with 10 bases between the two germline ends. The CDR3 here is CASSSPTQNTEAFF. Written as DNA, the CDR3 is TGTGCCAGCAGTTCGCCGACACAGAACACTGAAGCTTTCTTT.

The gene calls are TRBV11-2 and TRBJ2-1, with D unresolved. The CDR3 runs to 13 residues. V dropped 5 bases and J dropped 3 bases, with 8 bases sitting between them. The germline V gene encodes CDR1 SGHAT and CDR2 FQNNGV. Written as DNA, the CDR3 is TGTGCCAGCAGCCACTATGGCTACAATGAGCAGTTCTTC. Translation: CASSHYGYNEQFF.

This clone was seen a handful of times. V and J are TRBV11-2 and TRBJ1-5; tentatively, D is TRBD1 (5 bases). V lost 1 base, J lost 13 bases, and 17 bases lay in between. This CDR3 has 14 residues. Germline V lookup: CDR1 SGHAT, CDR2 FQNNGV. The CDR3 DNA reads TGTGCCAGCAGCTTAGGAGTGGGGCAGGGTCGACAGCATTTT. Residues: CASSLGVGQGRQHF.

The chain combines TRBV5-1 with TRBJ2-3; TRBD2 might be the D (5 bases). CDR1 is SGHRS, CDR2 YFSETQ, per germline. V lost 2 bases, J lost 4 bases, and 11 bases lay in between. This CDR3 is 14 amino acids long. The CDR3 reads CASSLGPGADTQYF. The CDR3 DNA sequence: TGCGCCAGCAGCTTAGGGCCCGGGGCAGATACGCAGTATTTT. The whole variable domain, filled in from reference TRBV5-1 and TRBJ2-3, reads KAGVTQTPRYLIKTRGQQVTLSCSPISGHRSVSWYQQTPGQGLQFLFEYFSETQRNKGNFPGRFSGRQFSNSRSEMNVSTLELGDSALYLCASSLGPGADTQYFGPGTRLTVL.

This clone has only a few counts. The chain combines TRBV7-9 with TRBJ2-3; 10 bases fit TRBD2. CDR1 is SEHNR and CDR2 is FQNEAQ in the germline V gene (reference sequence). The ends lost 5 bases at V and 0 bases at J; junction bases unmatched: 2. The length of the CDR3 is 15 residues. The CDR3 DNA reads as TGTGCCAGCAGCCAACTAGCGGGAAGCACAGATACGCAGTATTTT. Translating gives CASSQLAGSTDTQYF.

The chain has TRBV19 and TRBJ1-5, with D tentatively TRBD1 (6 bases). The V end lost 0 bases, the J end lost 5 bases, and 11 bases lay between the germline ends. Germline CDR1 and CDR2: LNHDA and SQIVND (reference sequence). The CDR3 is 15 residues long. CDR3 in amino acids: CASSIEGQGYQPQHF. The CDR3 DNA reads as TGTGCCAGTAGTATAGAGGGACAAGGTTATCAGCCCCAGCATTTT.

The CDR3 bases are TGTGCCAGCAGCTTAGATCTCGAGTCGAATCTCCCGTTCTTC. Protein product: CASSLDLESNLPFF. V gene TRBV11-2 combines with J gene TRBJ2-1, with no clear D. Trimming took 0 bases from V and 15 from J, leaving 18 bases between them. The CDR3 consists of 14 residues. Germline V gene lookup returns CDR1 SGHAT and CDR2 FQNNGV.

The V and J genes are TRBV19 and TRBJ2-7, with D perhaps matching TRBD2 (5 bases). CDR3 length: 16 residues. Germline CDR1 and CDR2: LNHDA and SQIVND (reference sequence). V lost 2 bases and J lost 3, with 17 bases in between. The CDR3 nucleotides are TGTGCCAGTAGTATAAATCCGGCTAGCAGACGCTACGAGCAGTACTTC. Protein: CASSINPASRRYEQYF. The full variable domain, with the rest looked up from reference TRBV19 and TRBJ2-7, is DGGITQSPKYLFRKEGQNVTLSCEQNLNHDAMYWYRQDPGQGLRLIYYSQIVNDFQKGDIAEGYSVSREKKESFPLTVTSAQKNPTAFYLCASSINPASRRYEQYFGPGTRLTVT.

This sequence joins TRBV5-6 and TRBJ2-5; unclear D gene. V lost 6 bases and J lost 1, with 13 bases in between. The CDR3 loop spans 14 amino acids. Germline V gives CDR1 SGHDT, CDR2 YYEEEE. The CDR3 sequence: CASTLAGSQETQYF. In nucleotides, the CDR3 is TGTGCCAGCACCCTGGCCGGGTCCCAAGAGACCCAGTACTTC.

This sequence joins TRBV6-1 and TRBJ1-2; 10 bases match TRBD1. CDR1 is MNHNS, CDR2 SASEGT, per germline. The trim removed 10 bases at V and 4 bases at J, leaving 6 bases unmatched. The CDR3 loop spans 13 amino acids. This chain's CDR3 is CATKDRGTYGYTF. The CDR3, as DNA: TGTGCCACTAAGGACAGGGGGACCTATGGCTACACCTTC.

This clone was counted only a few times. The V and J genes are TRBV19 and TRBJ1-1; 7 nucleotides match TRBD1. CDR1 is LNHDA, CDR2 SQIVND, per germline (reference sequence). The CDR3 sequence is 13 residues long. V trimming: 10 bases; J trimming: 0 bases; junction bases outside the gene matches: 5. The CDR3 region is CATSGQMNTEAFF. CDR3 sequence (DNA): TGTGCCACCTCGGGACAGATGAACACTGAAGCTTTCTTT.

The CDR3 reads CASSSRGHLNTGELFF. The CDR3 DNA reads as TGTGCCAGCAGCTCAAGGGGGCACCTTAACACCGGGGAGCTGTTTTTT. The chain employs TRBV9 and TRBJ2-2, with 7 bases matching TRBD1. The CDR3 spans 16 residues. The ends lost 4 bases at V and 2 bases at J; junction bases unmatched: 8. Germline loops: CDR1 SGDLS, CDR2 YYNGEE.